This TCR beta chain derives from a study of blood T cell repertoires in COVID-19. In the study overall: Acute and convalescent COVID-19 samples came from the United States, Italy and Spain. Sources were T cells, B-cell-depleted T cells, or PBMCs; the material itself was cDNA or gDNA.

In the original processing: How many nucleated cells were present was estimated from reference gene primer amplification. Here immunoSEQ multiplex PCR was the method, and the copy in TCRdb shows in-frame clones only, minus some. The DNA was the basis for D and trimming; V, J and clone size are from that table. The repertoire includes about 39,000 clones, 75% to 90% of them detected once, and around 4.6% sits in the top ten. Trimming cost V 3 bases and J 6 bases; bases outside gene matches: 4. The CDR3 runs 14 residues. The germline CDR1 and CDR2 sequences are SNHLY and FYNNEI. Only a few counts were recorded for this clone.

The sequenced sample consisted of peripheral blood. The V call is TRBV2, the J call TRBJ1-5, with 8 bases lining up with TRBD1. This sequence originates from a man aged 60-69 years with acute or convalescent COVID-19. The CDR3 nucleotides are TGTGCCAGCAGTGACGGACAGGGAATTCAGCCCCAGCATTTT. Encoded protein: CASSDGQGIQPQHF.